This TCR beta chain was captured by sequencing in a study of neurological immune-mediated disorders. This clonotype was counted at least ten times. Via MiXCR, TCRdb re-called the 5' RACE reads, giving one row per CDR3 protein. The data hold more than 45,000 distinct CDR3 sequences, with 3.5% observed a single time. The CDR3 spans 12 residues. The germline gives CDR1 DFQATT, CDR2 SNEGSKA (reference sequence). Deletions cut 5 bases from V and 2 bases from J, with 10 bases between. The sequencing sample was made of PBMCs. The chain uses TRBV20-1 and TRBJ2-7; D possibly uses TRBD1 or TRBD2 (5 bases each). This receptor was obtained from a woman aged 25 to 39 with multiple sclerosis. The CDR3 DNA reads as TGCAGTGCTTTCAGGGAGACCTACGAGCAGTACTTC. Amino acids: CSAFRETYEQYF.